This T cell receptor (beta chain) was identified in a study of long-term antiretroviral therapy in people with HIV. The assay used was immunoSEQ (version v3.0), run at survey level. Data came from immunoSEQ multiplex PCR; TCRdb stores just in-frame clones and leaves some out. The data contain some 25,000 clones, about 86% of them singletons. Germline V gene lookup returns CDR1 SGHRS and CDR2 YFSETQ. The CDR3 loop spans 14 amino acids. V was trimmed by 0 bases and J by 4 bases, leaving 9 bases between them. Participants with HIV, all of them, were treated in the United States. The origin of this receptor is a man in his fifties with HIV. The chain recombines TRBV5-1 with TRBJ2-3; perhaps TRBD2 as D (7 bases). Sequenced material: unsorted PBMCs, taken 1.2 years after starting antiretroviral therapy. CDR3 in DNA: TGCGCCAGCAGCTTGGAGGGGGGGTCAGATACGCAGTATTTT. Residues: CASSLEGGSDTQYF.